The present entry profiles one TCR beta chain with its context. There are 15 residues in the CDR3. The germline V and J ends were trimmed by 8 bases and 1 base, with 16 bases remaining between them. Germline CDR1 reads MNHEY; CDR2 reads SMNVEV (reference sequence). Some clones are missing from TCRdb's copy, which holds only in-frame ones; the method was immunoSEQ multiplex PCR. The table lists over 80,000 clones, about 94% of them singletons. This sample is part of a study of T cell changes during pregnancy in multiple sclerosis. The J gene is TRBJ2-3, the V gene TRBV27, with a weak D call TRBD2 (5 bases). Specimen: peripheral blood, collected in the third trimester of pregnancy. The sequence was collected from a female donor in good health, enrolled as a control in a pregnancy study. CDR3 nucleotide sequence: TGTGCCAGCTCTTGGAGCGGAACTGGCACAGATACGCAGTATTTT. Protein sequence: CASSWSGTGTDTQYF.